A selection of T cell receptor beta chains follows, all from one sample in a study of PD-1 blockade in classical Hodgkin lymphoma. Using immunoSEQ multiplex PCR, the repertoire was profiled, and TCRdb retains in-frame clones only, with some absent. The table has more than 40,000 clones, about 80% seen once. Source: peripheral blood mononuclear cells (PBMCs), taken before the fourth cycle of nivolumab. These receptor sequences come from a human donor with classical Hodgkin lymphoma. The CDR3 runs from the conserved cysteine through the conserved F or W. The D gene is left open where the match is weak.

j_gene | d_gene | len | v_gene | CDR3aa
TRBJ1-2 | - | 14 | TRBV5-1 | CASSLDTELLGYTF
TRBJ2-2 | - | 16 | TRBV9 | CASREGRKINTGELFF
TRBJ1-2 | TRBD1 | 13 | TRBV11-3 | CASSFGDSYGYTF
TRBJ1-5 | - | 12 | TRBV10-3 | CAISEEVQPQHF
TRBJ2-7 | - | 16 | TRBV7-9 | CASSLWRGSLLYEQYF
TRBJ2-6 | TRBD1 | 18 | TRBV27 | CASTPSPQGAAGANVLTF
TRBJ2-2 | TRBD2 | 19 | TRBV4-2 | CASSQDNGGLADNTGELFF
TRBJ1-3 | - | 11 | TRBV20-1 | CSARGGNTIYF
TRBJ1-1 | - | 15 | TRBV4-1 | CASSQVNTVNTEAFF
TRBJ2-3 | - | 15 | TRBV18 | CASSPIMGGTDTQYF
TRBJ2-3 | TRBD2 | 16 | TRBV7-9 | CASSSGLAASTDTQYF
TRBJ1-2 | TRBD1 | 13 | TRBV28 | CASRPGQTYGYTF
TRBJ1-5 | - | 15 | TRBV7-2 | CASSLAWLSNQPQHF
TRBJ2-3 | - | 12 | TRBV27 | CASSQQPDTQYF
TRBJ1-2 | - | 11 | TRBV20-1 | CSARVNYGYTF
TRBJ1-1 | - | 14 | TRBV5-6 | CASSGSSGSLEAFF
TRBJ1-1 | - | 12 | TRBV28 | CATRLGQSEAFF
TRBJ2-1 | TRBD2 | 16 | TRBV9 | CASSTRLAGGPNEQFF
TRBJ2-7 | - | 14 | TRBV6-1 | CASRPGVHSYEQYF
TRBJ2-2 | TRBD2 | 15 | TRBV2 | CASSSWASGTGELFF
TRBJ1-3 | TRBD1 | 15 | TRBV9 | CASSDRGRSGNTIYF
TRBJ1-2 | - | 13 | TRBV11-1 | CASSSDGNYGYTF
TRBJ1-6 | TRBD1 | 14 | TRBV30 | CAWSEGQGYSPLHF
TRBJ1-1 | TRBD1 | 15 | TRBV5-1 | CASSSGQRMNTEAFF
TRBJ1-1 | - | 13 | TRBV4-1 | CASSQEGAREAFF
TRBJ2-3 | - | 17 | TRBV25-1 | CASSRPGQFASTDTQYF
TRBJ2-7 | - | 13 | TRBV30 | CAWSGRLTYEQYF
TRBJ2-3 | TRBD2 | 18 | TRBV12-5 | CASGLVDGLAGVSDTQYF
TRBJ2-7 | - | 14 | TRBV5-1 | CASSLYTGSYEQYF
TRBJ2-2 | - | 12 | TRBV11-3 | CASRQASGELFF
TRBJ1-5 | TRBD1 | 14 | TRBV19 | CASSIDRGQQPQHF
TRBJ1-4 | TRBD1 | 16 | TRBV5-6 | CASSLAGTAGREKLFF
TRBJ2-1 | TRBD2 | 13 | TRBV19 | CASTILAGGEQFF
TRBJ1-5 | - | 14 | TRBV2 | CASSGRGSRQPQHF
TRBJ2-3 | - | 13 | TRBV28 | CASSPGSTDTQYF
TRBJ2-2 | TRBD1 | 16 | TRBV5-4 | CASSLGGRGFTGELFF
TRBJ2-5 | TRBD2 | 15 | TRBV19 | CASSALAGVGETQYF
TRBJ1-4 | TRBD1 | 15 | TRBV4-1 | CASSQAGTGSEKLFF
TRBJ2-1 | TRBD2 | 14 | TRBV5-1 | CASSAGLAGNEQFF
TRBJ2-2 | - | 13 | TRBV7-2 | CASSGRATGELFF
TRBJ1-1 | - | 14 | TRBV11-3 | CASSWRLGGTEAFF
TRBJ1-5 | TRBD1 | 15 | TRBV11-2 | CASSLDGRGYQPQHF
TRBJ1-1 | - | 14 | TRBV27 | CASTLLSGQAEAFF
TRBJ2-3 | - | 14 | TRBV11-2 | CASSSSGGTDTQYF
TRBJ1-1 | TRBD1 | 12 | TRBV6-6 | CASSDRGPEAFF
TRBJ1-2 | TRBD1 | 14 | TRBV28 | CASNTMGTGGGYTF
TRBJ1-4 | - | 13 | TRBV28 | CASTDRNGRKLFF
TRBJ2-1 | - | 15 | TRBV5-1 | CASSLGGTEYNEQFF
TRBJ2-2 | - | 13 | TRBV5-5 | CASSSQGAGELFF
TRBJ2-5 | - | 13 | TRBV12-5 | CASGLPGQETQYF
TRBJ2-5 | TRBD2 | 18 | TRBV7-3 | CASSLGDRGTSVKETQYF
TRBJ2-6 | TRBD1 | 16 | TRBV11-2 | CASSPGTGKGANVLTF
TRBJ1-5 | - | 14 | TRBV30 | CAWDYVGSNQPQHF